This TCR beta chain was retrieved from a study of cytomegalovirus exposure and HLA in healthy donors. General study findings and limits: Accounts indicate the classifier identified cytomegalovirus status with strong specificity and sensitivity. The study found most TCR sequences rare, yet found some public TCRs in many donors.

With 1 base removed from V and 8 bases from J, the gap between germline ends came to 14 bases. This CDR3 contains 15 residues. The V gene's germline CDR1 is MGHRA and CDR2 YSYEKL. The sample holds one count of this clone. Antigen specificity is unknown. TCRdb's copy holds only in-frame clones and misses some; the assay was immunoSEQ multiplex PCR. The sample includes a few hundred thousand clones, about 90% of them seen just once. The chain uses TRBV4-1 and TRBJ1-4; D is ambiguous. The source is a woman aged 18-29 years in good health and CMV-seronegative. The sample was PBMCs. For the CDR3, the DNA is TGCGCCAGCAGCCAAGTTGGTGGGTCTAGGGAAAAACTGTTTTTT. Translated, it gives CASSQVGGSREKLFF.